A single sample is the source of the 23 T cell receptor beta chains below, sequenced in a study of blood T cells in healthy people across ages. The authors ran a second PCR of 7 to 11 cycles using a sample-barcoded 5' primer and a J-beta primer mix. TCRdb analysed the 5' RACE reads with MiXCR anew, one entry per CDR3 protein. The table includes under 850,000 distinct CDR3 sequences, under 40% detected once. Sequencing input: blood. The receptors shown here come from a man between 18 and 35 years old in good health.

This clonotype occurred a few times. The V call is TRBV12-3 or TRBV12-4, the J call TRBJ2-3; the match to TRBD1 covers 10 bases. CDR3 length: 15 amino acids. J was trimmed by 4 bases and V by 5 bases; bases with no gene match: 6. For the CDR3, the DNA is TGTGCCAGCAGTCCAGGGACAGGGGTAGCAGATACGCAGTATTTT. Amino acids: CASSPGTGVADTQYF.

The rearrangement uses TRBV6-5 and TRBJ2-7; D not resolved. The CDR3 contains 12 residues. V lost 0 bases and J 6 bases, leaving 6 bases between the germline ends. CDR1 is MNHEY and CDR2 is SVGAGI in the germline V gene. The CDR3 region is CASSYSNREQYF. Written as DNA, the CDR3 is TGTGCCAGCAGTTACTCGAACCGCGAGCAGTACTTC.

The CDR3 reads CAWSVARTGEQFF. The DNA of the CDR3 is TGTGCCTGGAGTGTAGCCCGAACGGGGGAGCAGTTCTTC. This sequence joins TRBV30 and TRBJ2-1; TRBD2 is a possible D gene (5 bases). This CDR3 has 13 residues. From germline, CDR1 is GTSNPN and CDR2 SVGIG (reference sequence). Trimming pared 0 bases from V and 10 bases from J, leaving 13 bases between.

The CDR3 DNA reads TGTGCCAGCAGCTCCTACAGGGCTAGCAATCAGCCCCAGCATTTT. Its translation is CASSSYRASNQPQHF. The chain employs TRBV7-2 and TRBJ1-5; maybe TRBD1 (6 bases). The CDR3 sequence is 15 residues long. Germline values: CDR1 SGHTA, CDR2 FQGNSA. V lost 4 bases and J lost 0, with 10 bases in between.

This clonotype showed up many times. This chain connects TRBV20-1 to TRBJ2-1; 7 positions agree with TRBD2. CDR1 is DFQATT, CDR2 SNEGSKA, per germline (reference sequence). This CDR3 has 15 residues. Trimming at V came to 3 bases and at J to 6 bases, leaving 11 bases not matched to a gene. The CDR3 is CSASGGLEVRNEQFF. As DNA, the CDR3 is TGCAGTGCTAGTGGCGGACTAGAGGTTCGCAATGAGCAGTTCTTC.

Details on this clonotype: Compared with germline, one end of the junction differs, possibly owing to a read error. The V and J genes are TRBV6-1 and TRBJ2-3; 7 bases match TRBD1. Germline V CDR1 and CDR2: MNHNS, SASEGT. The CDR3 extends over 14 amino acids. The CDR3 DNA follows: TGTGCCGGCAGAGCCGGGACAGACTTAGATACGCAGTATTTT. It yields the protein CAGRAGTDLDTQYF.

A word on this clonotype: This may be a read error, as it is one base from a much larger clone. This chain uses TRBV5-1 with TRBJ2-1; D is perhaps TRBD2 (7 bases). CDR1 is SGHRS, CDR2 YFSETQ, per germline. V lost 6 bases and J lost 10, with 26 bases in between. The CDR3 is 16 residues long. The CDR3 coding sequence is TGCGCCAGCAACCGATTTAGGGGAGGGACACCCTACGAGCAGTTCTTC. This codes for CASNRFRGGTPYEQFF.

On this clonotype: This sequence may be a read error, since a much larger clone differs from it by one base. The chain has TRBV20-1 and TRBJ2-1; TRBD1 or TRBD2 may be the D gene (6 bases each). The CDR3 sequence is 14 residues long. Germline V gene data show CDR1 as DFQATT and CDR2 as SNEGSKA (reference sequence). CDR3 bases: TGCAGTGCTTCCGGCAGGGGAGGCTACAATGGGCAGTTCTTC. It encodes CSASGRGGYNGQFF.

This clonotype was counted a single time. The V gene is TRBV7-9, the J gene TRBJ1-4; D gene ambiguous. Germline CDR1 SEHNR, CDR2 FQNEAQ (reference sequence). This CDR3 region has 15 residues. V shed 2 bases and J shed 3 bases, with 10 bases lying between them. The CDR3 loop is CASSLREVPNEKLFF. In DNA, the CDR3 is TGTGCCAGCAGCTTACGAGAGGTACCTAATGAAAAACTGTTTTTT.

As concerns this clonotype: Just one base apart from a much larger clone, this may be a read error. The CDR3 DNA reads as TGTGCCGGCAGTATCCTAACAGGGAACACTGAAGCTTTCTTT. Encoded protein: CAGSILTGNTEAFF. The chain has TRBV27 and TRBJ1-1, with a possible D match to TRBD1 (5 bases). Per the germline V gene, CDR1 is MNHEY and CDR2 is SMNVEV (reference sequence). This CDR3 has 14 residues.

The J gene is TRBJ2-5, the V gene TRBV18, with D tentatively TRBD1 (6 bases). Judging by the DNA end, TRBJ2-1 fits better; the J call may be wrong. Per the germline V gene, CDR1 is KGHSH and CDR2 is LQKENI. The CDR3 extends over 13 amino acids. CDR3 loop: CASSASGQETQFF. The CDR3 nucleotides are TGTGCCAGCTCAGCCTCGGGACAAGAGACCCAGTTCTTC.

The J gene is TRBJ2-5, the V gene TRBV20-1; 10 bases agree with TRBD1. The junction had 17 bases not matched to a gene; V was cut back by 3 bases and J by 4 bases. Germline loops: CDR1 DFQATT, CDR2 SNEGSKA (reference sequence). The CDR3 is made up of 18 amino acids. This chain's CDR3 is CSASSPKPTGGYGETQYF. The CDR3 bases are TGCAGTGCTAGCTCCCCGAAGCCGACAGGGGGCTATGGAGAGACCCAGTACTTC.

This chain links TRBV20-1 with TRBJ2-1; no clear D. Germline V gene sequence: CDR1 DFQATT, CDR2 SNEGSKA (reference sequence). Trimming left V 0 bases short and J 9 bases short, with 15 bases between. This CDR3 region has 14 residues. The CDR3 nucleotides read TGCAGTGCTAGAGAAGCGACCGACTCTGGTGAGCAGTTCTTC. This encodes CSAREATDSGEQFF.

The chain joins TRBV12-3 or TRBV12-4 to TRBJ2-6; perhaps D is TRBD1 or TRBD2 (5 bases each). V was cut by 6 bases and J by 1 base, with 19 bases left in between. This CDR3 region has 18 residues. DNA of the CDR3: TGTGCCAGCAGGCCCAACCGGGACGGCCAGTCTGGGGCCAACGTCCTGACTTTC. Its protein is CASRPNRDGQSGANVLTF.

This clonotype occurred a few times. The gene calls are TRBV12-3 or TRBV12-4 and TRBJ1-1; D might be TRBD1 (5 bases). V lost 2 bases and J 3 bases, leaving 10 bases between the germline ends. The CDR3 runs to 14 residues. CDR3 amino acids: CASSLLRGDTEAFF. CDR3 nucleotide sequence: TGTGCCAGCAGTTTACTCCGGGGGGACACTGAAGCTTTCTTT.

The CDR3 DNA sequence: TGCAGTGCTGAAAGGGGGACAGGGGGGTCCTACGAGCAGTACTTC. This codes for CSAERGTGGSYEQYF. This chain joins TRBV20-1 and TRBJ2-7; 11 nucleotides line up with TRBD1. The CDR3 is 15 amino acids. Trimming took 5 bases from V and 1 from J; bases not matched to a gene: 7. Germline CDR1 DFQATT, CDR2 SNEGSKA (reference sequence).

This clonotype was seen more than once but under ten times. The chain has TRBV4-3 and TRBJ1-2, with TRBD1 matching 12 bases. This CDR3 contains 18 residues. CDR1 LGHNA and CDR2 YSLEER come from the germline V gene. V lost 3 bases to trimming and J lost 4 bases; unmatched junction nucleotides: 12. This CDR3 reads CASSQYPGTGGSIYGYTF. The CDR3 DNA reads TGCGCCAGCAGCCAGTACCCCGGGACAGGGGGCTCAATCTATGGCTACACCTTC.

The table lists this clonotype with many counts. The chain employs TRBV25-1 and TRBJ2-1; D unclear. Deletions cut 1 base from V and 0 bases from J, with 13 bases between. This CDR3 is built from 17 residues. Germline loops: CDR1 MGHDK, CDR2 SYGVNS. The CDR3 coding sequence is TGTGCCAGCAGTGAATGGGCCAGTGGAAGCTCCTACAATGAGCAGTTCTTC. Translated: CASSEWASGSSYNEQFF.

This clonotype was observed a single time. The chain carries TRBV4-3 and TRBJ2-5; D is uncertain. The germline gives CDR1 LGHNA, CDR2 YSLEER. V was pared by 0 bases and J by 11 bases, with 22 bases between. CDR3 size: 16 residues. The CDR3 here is CASSQDVRPGGYEQYF. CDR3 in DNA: TGCGCCAGCAGCCAAGATGTCAGGCCCGGTGGGTATGAGCAGTACTTC.

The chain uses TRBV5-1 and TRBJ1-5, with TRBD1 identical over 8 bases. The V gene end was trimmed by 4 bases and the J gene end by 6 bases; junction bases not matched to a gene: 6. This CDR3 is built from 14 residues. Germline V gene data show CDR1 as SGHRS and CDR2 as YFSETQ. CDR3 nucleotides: TGCGCCAGCAGCGTGGACAGGGTGGGTCAGCCCCAGCATTTT. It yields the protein CASSVDRVGQPQHF.

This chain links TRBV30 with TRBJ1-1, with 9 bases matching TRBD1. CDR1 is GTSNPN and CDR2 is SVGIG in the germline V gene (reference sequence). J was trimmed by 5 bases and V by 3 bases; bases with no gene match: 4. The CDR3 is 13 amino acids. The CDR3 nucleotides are TGTGCCTGGAGCAACAGGGGGCGGACTGAAGCTTTCTTT. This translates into CAWSNRGRTEAFF.

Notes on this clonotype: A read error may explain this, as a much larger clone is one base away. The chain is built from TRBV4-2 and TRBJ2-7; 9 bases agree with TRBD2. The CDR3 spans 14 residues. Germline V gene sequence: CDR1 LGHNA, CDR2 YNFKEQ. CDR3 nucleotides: TGTGCCGGCAGATCCGGGACTAGCTCCCTCGAGCAGTACTTC. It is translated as CAGRSGTSSLEQYF.

The CDR3 nucleotides read TGTGCCAGCAGGCAGGGGGCCAGGAACAATGAGCAGTTCTTC. Its translation: CASRQGARNNEQFF. This chain uses TRBV12-3 or TRBV12-4 with TRBJ2-1; 8 bases match TRBD1. The CDR3 is 14 residues long. With 6 bases clipped from V and 5 bases from J, the junction kept 6 bases outside the gene matches.